This T cell receptor (beta chain) was obtained from a study of cytomegalovirus exposure and HLA in healthy donors. Study findings and constraints: A missense variant in DCLRE1C was later tied to TCR beta V- and J-gene trimming. The dataset shows that most TCR sequences were rare, while some public TCRs occurred in many donors.

Germline loops: CDR1 LNHNV, CDR2 YYDKDF (reference sequence). CDR3 length: 13 residues. Trimming removed 0 bases from V and 11 bases from J, with 13 bases in between. The donors comprised healthy bone marrow donors. In the PCR, 60 Vbeta and 13 Jbeta primers were used. Here immunoSEQ multiplex PCR was the method, and the copy in TCRdb shows in-frame clones only, minus some. The sample has about 190,000 clones; roughly 13% are singletons. This clone was observed a handful of times. Its antigen is not known. This chain connects TRBV15 to TRBJ1-1; D perhaps matches TRBD1 (6 bases). Sequencing was performed on PBMCs. The source is a man aged 45-60 years in good health and CMV-seropositive. CDR3 bases: TGTGCCACCAGCAGAGATAGGGTCAGGGGCGCTTTCTTT. This gives the protein CATSRDRVRGAFF.